This TCR beta chain was identified during a study of T cells in localized non-small cell lung cancer (dated by TCRdb to between 2020 and 2021). Looking at the study overall: The study examined T cell repertoires in 200 to 300 patients with early-stage NSCLC and compared tumors with uninvolved tumor-adjacent lungs. The mean age of the NSCLC patients was less than 70 years, with 120 to 150 men and around 100 women. The cohort comprised under 250 treatment-naïve NSCLC patients with resected, localized lung tumors. The investigation overall reported the following: Longer overall survival was associated with higher T cell density in blood, whereas shorter survival was associated with higher clonality in adjacent lung. A median of roughly 56 of the top 100 tumor clones were detected in paired uninvolved adjacent lung, and 28 of these tumor clones were also found among the top 100 clones of the paired uninvolved adjacent lung. Uninvolved tumor-adjacent lung showed the highest T cell clonality, higher than tumor, which suggests more focused antigenic responses in the adjacent lung. Multi-region tumor sequencing was not performed, so intratumor heterogeneity could not be excluded. Since the design was exploratory, TCR variables were selected using unadjusted p-values with no false-discovery rate correction.

At diagnosis, tumor, uninvolved tumor-adjacent lung and peripheral blood were collected and then preserved as a mix of FFPE and fresh-frozen material. Blood samples were analyzed as peripheral blood mononuclear cells for TCR repertoire profiling. TCR beta CDR3 regions were sequenced from DNA using the immunoSEQ Assay. The source study handled its data this way. To compute T cell density, TCR beta template counts were normalized to usable DNA, which was estimated by amplifying housekeeping genes. Using the preseqR package, richness was estimated by extrapolating to 120,000 templates for tissue samples and 400,000 templates for PBMC samples. Clonality was taken to be one minus Pielou's evenness. To identify tissue-enriched TCRs, differential abundance testing was run on productive amino-acid clonotypes with a minimum total count of 5 and an alpha of 0.1. The Jaccard Index and the Morisita Overlap Index were used to quantify repertoire overlap between compartments. GLIPH grouped TCR beta CDR3s together with public tetramer-defined viral CDR3s, and a viral motif had to include at least three viral sequences and show V-gene enrichment. TCRdb holds this immuneACCESS table with in-frame rearrangements only. Some clones are missing; in checked studies, unresolved V genes explain under half, and the rest has no known cause. V and J calls and clone size are given by that table; D and trimming were obtained from the DNA. The sample records over 20,000 clones, about 84% of which are singletons. The ten largest clones take up 8.5% to 10% of the sample.

From cysteine to phenylalanine, the CDR3 is 14 amino acids long. This entry keeps only the CDR3 DNA: 42 bases, framed from base 1. Based on the germline V gene, the CDR1 and CDR2 sequences are MRHNA and SNTAGT. Relative to germline, V is missing 6 bases and J is missing 3 bases, with 7 bases of the junction outside any gene match. As to this clone: No cognate antigen has been identified for it. Per-base quality was not reported, and no clone a single base away is much larger than it.

This sequence originates from a man aged 40 to 69 with stage III squamous cell lung carcinoma. This material consisted of peripheral blood, taken before any cancer treatment. The chain uses TRBV6-4 and TRBJ1-1, with TRBD1 matching 7 junction bases. The bases read TGTGCCAGCAGGGCACAGGGGTGGGACACTGAAGCTTTCTTT. Its amino acids are CASRAQGWDTEAFF.